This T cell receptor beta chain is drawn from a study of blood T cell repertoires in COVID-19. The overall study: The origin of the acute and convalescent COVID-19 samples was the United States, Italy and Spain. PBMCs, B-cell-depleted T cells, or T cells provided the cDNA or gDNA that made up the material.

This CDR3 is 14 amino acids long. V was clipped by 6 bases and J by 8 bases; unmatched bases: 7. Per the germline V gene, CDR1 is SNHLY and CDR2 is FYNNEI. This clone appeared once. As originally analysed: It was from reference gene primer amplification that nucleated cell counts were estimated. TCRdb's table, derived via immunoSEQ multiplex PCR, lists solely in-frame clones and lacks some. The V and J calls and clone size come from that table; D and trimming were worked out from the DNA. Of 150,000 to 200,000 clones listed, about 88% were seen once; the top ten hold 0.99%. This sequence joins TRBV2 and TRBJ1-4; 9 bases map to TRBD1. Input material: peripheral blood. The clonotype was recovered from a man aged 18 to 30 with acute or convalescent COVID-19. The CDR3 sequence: CASRTGTGSEKLFF. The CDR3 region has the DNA TGTGCCAGCAGGACCGGGACAGGGTCCGAAAAACTGTTTTTT. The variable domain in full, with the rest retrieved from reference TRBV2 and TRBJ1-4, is EPEVTQTPSHQVTQMGQEVILRCVPISNHLYFYWYRQILGQKVEFLVSFYNNEISEKSEIFDDQFSVERPDGSNFTLKIRSTKLEDSAMYFCASRTGTGSEKLFFGSGTQLSVL.